The clone carrying this TCR beta chain is labeled as medium-sized. Its specificity is not known. Measured with immunoSEQ multiplex PCR; TCRdb has only the in-frame clones, and not every one. The sample yields 10,000 to 15,000 clones, 84% seen once. Each patient relapsed following autologous stem cell transplantation, and prior brentuximab vedotin exposure differed. This record comes from a study of PD-1 blockade in classical Hodgkin lymphoma. Findings and caveats of the study: Compared with healthy donors, newly diagnosed patients reportedly showed lower baseline TCR diversity. The study found complete responders had baseline diversity similar to newly diagnosed patients. TCR diversity in CD4+, not CD8+, cells rose significantly by C4D1. The authors have not defined what causes the repertoire differences, possibly disease activity or prior therapy.

The TCR comes from a human donor with classical Hodgkin lymphoma. This specimen was peripheral blood mononuclear cells (PBMCs), taken at baseline.

The CDR3 sequence: CASSASDGTVFGYTF. CDR3 DNA sequence: TGTGCCAGCAGCGCCTCTGACGGGACGGTTTTTGGCTACACCTTC. J is TRBJ1-2 and V is TRBV7-9, with a possible D match to TRBD1 (5 bases). Per the germline V gene, CDR1 is SEHNR and CDR2 is FQNEAQ (reference sequence). Trimming pared 5 bases from V and 7 bases from J, leaving 20 bases between. The CDR3 loop spans 15 amino acids. Based on the CDR3 plus reference TRBV7-9 and TRBJ1-2, the full variable domain is DTGVSQNPRHKITKRGQNVTFRCDPISEHNRLYWYRQTLGQGPEFLTYFQNEAQLEKSRLLSDRFSAERPKGSFSTLEIQRTEQGDSAMYLCASSASDGTVFGYTFGSGTRLTVV.